The clone carrying this T cell receptor beta chain occurred a few times. Its antigen is as yet unknown. The data were obtained in a study of CD8 T cells in Susac syndrome. Study-level points and caveats: Individuals included in the TCR sequencing and HLA analysis were acknowledged by the study to be relatively few in number.

Sequencing of TCR beta was undertaken in CD8+ and CD4+ T cells derived from blood. Patients with stable or active relapsing-remitting disease, all of them treatment-naive, made up the multiple sclerosis controls. Germline-derived CDR1 and CDR2 are SGHAT and FQNNGV. The CDR3 covers 14 residues. With 1 base removed from V and 3 bases from J, the gap between germline ends came to 9 bases. RNA was extracted with the RNeasy kit, and a quantity of roughly 0.45 to 1 ug was reverse transcribed using random hexamers. It was immunoSEQ multiplex PCR that amplified TCR beta CDR3 across 54 Vbeta and 13 Jbeta. TCRdb reprocessed the immunoSEQ multiplex PCR reads with MiXCR, giving one entry per CDR3 protein. The repertoire holds hundreds of thousands of distinct CDR3 sequences, with 85% as singletons.

The TCR sequence derives from a human donor with multiple sclerosis. The J gene is TRBJ2-5, the V gene TRBV11-2; the D is unclear. The sample taken for sequencing was CD8+ T cells from PBMCs. The CDR3 DNA sequence: TGTGCCAGCAGCTTAGTGTCAGGCAAAGAGACCCAGTACTTC. The encoded protein is CASSLVSGKETQYF.